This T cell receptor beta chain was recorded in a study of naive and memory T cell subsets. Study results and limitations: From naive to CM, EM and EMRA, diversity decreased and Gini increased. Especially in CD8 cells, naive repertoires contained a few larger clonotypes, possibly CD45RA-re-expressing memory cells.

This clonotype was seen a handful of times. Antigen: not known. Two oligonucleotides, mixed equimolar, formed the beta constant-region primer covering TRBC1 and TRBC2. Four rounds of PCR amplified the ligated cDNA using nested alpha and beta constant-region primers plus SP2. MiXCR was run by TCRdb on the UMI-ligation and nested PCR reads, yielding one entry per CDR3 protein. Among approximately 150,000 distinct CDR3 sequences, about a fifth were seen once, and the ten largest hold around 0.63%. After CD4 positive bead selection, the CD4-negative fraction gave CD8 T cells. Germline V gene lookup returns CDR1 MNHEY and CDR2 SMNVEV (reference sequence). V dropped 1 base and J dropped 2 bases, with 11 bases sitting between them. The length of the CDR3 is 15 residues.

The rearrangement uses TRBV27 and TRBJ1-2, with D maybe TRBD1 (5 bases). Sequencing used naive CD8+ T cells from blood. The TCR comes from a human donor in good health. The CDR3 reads CASSLLGVRNYGYTF. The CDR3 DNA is TGTGCCAGCAGTTTATTGGGGGTACGGAACTATGGCTACACCTTC.